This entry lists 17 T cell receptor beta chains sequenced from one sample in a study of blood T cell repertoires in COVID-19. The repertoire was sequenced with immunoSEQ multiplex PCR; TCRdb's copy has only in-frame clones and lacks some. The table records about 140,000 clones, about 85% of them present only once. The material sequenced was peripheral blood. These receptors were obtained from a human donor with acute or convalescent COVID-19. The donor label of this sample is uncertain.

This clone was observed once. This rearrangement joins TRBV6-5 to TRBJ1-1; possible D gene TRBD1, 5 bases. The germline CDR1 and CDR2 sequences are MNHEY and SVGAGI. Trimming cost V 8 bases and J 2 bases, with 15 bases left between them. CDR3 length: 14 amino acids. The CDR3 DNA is TGTGCCAGCTGGATTCAGGGAATCAACACTGAAGCTTTCTTT. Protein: CASWIQGINTEAFF.

The CDR3 loop is CSVEGNTEAFF. In DNA, the CDR3 is TGCAGCGTGGAGGGGAACACTGAAGCTTTCTTT. J is TRBJ1-1 and V is TRBV20-1; no definite D call. This CDR3 region has 11 residues. Germline values: CDR1 DFQATT, CDR2 SNEGSKA (reference sequence).

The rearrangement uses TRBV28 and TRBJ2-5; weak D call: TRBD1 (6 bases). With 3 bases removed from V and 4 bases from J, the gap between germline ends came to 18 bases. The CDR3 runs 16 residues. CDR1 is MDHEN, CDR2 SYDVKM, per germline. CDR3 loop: CASSFPKSGVRETQYF. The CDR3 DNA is TGTGCCAGCAGTTTCCCAAAATCAGGGGTACGAGAGACCCAGTACTTC.

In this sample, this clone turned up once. The CDR3 reads CATTPLGYGYTF. CDR3 coding DNA: TGTGCCACCACCCCCCTCGGCTATGGCTACACCTTC. This chain uses TRBV28 with TRBJ1-2, with D unclear. The CDR3 spans 12 residues. Between the trimmed V and J ends, which lost 10 bases and 4 bases, there was a span of 13 bases. Germline CDR1 and CDR2: MDHEN and SYDVKM.

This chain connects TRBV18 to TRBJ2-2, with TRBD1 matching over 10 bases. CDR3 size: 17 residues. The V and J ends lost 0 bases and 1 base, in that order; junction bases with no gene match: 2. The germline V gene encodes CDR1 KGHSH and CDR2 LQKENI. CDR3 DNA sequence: TGTGCCAGCTCACCACCAGACAGGGGGCAGAACACCGGGGAGCTGTTTTTT. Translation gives CASSPPDRGQNTGELFF.

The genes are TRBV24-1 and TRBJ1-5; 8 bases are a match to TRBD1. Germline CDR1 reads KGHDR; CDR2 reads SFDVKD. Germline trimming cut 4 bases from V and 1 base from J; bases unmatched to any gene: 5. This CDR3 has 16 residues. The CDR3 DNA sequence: TGTGCCACCAGTGACCGGGGACAGGAGAGCAATCAGCCCCAGCATTTT. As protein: CATSDRGQESNQPQHF.

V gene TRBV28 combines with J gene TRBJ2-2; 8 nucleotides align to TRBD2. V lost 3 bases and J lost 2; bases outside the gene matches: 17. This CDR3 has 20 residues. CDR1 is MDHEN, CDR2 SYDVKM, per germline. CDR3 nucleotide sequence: TGTGCCAGCAGTTTCGAGTTCCCTTATAGCGGGGACACTAACACCGGGGAGCTGTTTTTT. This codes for CASSFEFPYSGDTNTGELFF.

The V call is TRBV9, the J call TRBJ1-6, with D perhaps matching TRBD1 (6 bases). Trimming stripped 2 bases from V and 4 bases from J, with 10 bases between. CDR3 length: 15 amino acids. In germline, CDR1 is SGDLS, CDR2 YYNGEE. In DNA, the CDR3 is TGTGCCAGCAGCGTCTCGACAGGATATAATTCACCCCTCCACTTT. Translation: CASSVSTGYNSPLHF.

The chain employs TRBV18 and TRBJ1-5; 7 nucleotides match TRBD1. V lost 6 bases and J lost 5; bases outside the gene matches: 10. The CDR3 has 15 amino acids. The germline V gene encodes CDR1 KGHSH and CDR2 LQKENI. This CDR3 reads CASSLTQGTDQPQHF. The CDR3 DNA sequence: TGTGCCAGCTCTCTAACGCAGGGGACAGATCAGCCCCAGCATTTT.

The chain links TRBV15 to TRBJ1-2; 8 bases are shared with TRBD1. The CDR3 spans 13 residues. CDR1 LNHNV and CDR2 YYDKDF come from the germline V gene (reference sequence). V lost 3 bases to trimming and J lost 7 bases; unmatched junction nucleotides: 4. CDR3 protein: CATSRDRAGGYTF. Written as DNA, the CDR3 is TGTGCCACCAGCAGGGACAGGGCGGGTGGCTACACCTTC. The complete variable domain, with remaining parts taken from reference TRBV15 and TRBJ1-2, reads DAMVIQNPRYQVTQFGKPVTLSCSQTLNHNVMYWYQQKSSQAPKLLFHYYDKDFNNEADTPDNFQSRRPNTSFCFLDIRSPGLGDTAMYLCATSRDRAGGYTFGSGTRLTVV.

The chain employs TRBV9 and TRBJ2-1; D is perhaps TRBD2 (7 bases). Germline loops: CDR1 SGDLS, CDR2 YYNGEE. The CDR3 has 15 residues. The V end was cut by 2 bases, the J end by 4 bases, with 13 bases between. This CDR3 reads CASSVGGGDYNEQFF. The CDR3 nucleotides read TGTGCCAGCAGCGTCGGCGGGGGCGATTACAATGAGCAGTTCTTC.

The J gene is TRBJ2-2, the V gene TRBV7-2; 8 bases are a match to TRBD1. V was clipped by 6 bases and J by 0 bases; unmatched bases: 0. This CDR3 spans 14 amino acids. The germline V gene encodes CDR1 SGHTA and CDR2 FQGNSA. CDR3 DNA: TGTGCCAGCAGGGACAGGGCGAACACCGGGGAGCTGTTTTTT. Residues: CASRDRANTGELFF.

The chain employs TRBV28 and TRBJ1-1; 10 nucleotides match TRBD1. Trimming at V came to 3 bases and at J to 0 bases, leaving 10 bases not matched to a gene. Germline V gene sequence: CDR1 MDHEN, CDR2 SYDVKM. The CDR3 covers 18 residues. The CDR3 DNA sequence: TGTGCCAGCAGTTTGGGTGGACAGGGGGTTAATGTGAACACTGAAGCTTTCTTT. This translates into CASSLGGQGVNVNTEAFF.

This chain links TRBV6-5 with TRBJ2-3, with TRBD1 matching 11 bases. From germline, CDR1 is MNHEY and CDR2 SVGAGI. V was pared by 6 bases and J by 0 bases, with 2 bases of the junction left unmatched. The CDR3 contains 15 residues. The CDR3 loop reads CASRGQGASTDTQYF. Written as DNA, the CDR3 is TGTGCCAGCAGAGGACAGGGGGCTAGCACAGATACGCAGTATTTT.

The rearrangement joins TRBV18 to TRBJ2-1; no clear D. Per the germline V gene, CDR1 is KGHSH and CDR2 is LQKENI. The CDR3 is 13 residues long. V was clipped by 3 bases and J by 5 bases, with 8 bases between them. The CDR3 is CASSPGRHNEQFF. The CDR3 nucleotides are TGTGCCAGCTCACCGGGCAGACACAATGAGCAGTTCTTC.

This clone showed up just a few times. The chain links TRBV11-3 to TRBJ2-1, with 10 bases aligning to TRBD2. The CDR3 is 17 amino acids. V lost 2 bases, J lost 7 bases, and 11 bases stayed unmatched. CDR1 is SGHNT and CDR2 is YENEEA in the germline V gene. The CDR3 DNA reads TGTGCCAGCAGCTTATTCGGGACTAGCGTGATGATAAATGAGCAGTTCTTC. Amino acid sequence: CASSLFGTSVMINEQFF.

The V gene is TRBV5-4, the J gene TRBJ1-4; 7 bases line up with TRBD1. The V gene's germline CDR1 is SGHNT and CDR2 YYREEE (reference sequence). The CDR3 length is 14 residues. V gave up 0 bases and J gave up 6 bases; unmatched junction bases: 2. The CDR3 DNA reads TGTGCCAGCAGCTTGGGCAGGGGGGATGAAAAACTGTTTTTT. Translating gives CASSLGRGDEKLFF.